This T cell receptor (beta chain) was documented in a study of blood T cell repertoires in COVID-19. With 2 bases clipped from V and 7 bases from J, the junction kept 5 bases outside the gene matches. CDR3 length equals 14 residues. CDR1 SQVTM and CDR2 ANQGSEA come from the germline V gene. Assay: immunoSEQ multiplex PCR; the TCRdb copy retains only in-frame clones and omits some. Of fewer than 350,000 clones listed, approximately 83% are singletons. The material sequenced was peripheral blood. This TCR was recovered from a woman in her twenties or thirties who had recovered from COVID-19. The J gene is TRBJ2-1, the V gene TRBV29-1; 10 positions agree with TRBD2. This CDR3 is CSVELLAGVNEQFF. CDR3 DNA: TGCAGCGTTGAATTGCTAGCGGGAGTAAATGAGCAGTTCTTC.